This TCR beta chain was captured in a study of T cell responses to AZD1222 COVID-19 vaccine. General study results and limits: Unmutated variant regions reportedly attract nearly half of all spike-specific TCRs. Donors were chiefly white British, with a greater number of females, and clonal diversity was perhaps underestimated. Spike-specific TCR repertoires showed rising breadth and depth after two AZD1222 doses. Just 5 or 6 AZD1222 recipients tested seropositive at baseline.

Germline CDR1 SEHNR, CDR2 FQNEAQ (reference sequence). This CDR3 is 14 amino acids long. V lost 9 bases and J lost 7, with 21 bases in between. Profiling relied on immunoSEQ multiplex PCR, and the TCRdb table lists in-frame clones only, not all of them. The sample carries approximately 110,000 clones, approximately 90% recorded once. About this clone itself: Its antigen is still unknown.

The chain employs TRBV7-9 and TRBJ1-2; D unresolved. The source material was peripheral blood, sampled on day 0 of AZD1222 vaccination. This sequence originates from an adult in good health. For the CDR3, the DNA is TGTGCCAGTTCGATACTTCAACCGTTGGGTGGCTACACCTTC. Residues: CASSILQPLGGYTF. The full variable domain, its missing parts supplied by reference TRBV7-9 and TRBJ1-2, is DTGVSQNPRHKITKRGQNVTFRCDPISEHNRLYWYRQTLGQGPEFLTYFQNEAQLEKSRLLSDRFSAERPKGSFSTLEIQRTEQGDSAMYLCASSILQPLGGYTFGSGTRLTVV.